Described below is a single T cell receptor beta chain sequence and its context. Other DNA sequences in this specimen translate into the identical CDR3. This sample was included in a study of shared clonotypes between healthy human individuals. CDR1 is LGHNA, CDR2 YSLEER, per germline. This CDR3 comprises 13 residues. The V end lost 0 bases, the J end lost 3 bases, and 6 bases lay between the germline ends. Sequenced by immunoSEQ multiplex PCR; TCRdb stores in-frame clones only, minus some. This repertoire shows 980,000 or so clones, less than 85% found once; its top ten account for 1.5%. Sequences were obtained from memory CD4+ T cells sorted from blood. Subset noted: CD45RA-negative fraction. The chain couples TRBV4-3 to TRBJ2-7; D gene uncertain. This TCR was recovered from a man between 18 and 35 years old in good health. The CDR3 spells CASSQEGGYEQYF. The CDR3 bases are TGCGCCAGCAGCCAAGAGGGCGGCTACGAGCAGTACTTC.